This TCR beta chain comes out of a study of blood T cell repertoires in COVID-19. Study overall: PBMCs, B-cell-depleted T cells, or T cells provided the cDNA or gDNA that made up the material.

The protocol was immunoSEQ multiplex PCR, while the TCRdb copy is restricted to in-frame clones and leaves out a portion. The sample has under 150,000 clones; around 87% are singletons. Germline V gene data show CDR1 as LGHNT and CDR2 as FRNRAP. Unmatched junction bases numbered 3, after V lost 5 bases and J lost 2 bases. This CDR3 comprises 14 residues. The specimen sequenced was peripheral blood. The chain has TRBV12-5 and TRBJ1-2; 9 bases fit TRBD1. The clonotype was recovered from a woman aged 40 to 50 with acute or convalescent COVID-19. The CDR3 DNA reads TGTGCTAGTGGTAGGGGACAGGGAAACTATGGCTACACCTTC. Amino acids: CASGRGQGNYGYTF. The full variable domain, its missing parts supplied by reference TRBV12-5 and TRBJ1-2, is DARVTQTPRHKVTEMGQEVTMRCQPILGHNTVFWYRQTMMQGLELLAYFRNRAPLDDSGMPKDRFSAEMPDATLATLKIQPSEPRDSAVYFCASGRGQGNYGYTFGSGTRLTVV.